The present TCR beta chain was sequenced within a study of vaccination effects on CD4 cells after COVID-19. Points from the study as a whole: Clonal contraction was marked in infection- and vaccine-induced clones late after vaccination.

Some clones are missing from TCRdb's copy, which holds only in-frame ones; the method was immunoSEQ multiplex PCR. The sample lists roughly 34,000 clones; roughly four fifths were seen once. This CDR3 region has 21 residues. The germline CDR1 and CDR2 sequences are SGDLS and YYNGEE. V dropped 1 base and J dropped 0 bases, with 26 bases sitting between them. ViraFEST used viral peptide pools to expand antigen-specific CD4+ T cells before sequencing. Once cultured for approximately ten days, the cells underwent separation to obtain CD4+ T cells. All study participants received two doses of BNT162b2 or mRNA-1273 vaccine. A word on this clone: Its target is not known.

The clonotype was recovered from a human donor who received a COVID-19 vaccine. Some clones in this sample may be carry-over from other donors' samples. The specimen comprised CD4+ T cells from PBMCs cultured with HCoV-NL63 spike peptides, sampled after COVID-19 vaccination. This chain joins TRBV9 and TRBJ1-5; a possible D gene is TRBD1 (6 bases). This CDR3 is CASSVHKEGTTHCLSNQPQHF. The CDR3 DNA sequence: TGTGCCAGCAGCGTACACAAGGAAGGGACAACCCATTGCCTTAGCAATCAGCCCCAGCATTTT. The entire variable domain, with the rest obtained from reference TRBV9 and TRBJ1-5, is as follows: DSGVTQTPKHLITATGQRVTLRCSPRSGDLSVYWYQQSLDQGLQFLIQYYNGEERAKGNILERFSAQQFPDLHSELNLSSLELGDSALYFCASSVHKEGTTHCLSNQPQHFGDGTRLSIL.